Detailed here is one T cell receptor beta chain. This clone was counted between two and nine times. It has no known antigen specificity. No qualities accompany the bases; no much larger clone lies one base away. These data come from a study of PD-1 blockade in classical Hodgkin lymphoma (dated by TCRdb to about 2020). A note on the overall study: Nivolumab dosing was 3 mg/kg intravenously every 2 weeks, continuing until either disease progression or unacceptable toxicity. To define a peripheral blood immune signature of response to PD-1 blockade in classical Hodgkin lymphoma, the study combined TCR beta sequencing with CyTOF.

In light of the paper, this sample's time point label describes: cycle 2 day 1 (C2D1) of nivolumab. Relapse after autologous stem cell transplantation had occurred in all trial patients, and cohorts A, B and C were distinguished by prior brentuximab vedotin exposure. The trial cohort was composed of some 57 patients with relapsed/refractory classical Hodgkin lymphoma, for whom complete response, partial response or progressive disease was recorded as best overall response. Trial patients were treated with single-agent nivolumab in the multi-cohort phase II CheckMate 205 trial. An independent review committee assessed best overall response by applying the 2007 International Working Group response criteria. PBMCs from the trial were collected at three points: immediately before nivolumab initiation (C1D1), and during therapy at cycle 2 day 1 and cycle 4 day 1. Peripheral blood was collected in 8 mL Vacutainer Cell Preparation Tubes, from which PBMCs were isolated by centrifugation and then cryopreserved.

The Qiagen DNeasy kit was used to extract genomic DNA from unsorted PBMCs and from the negatively selected CD4+ and CD8+ fractions. TCR beta CDR3 regions were amplified by immunoSEQ multiplex PCR using primers annealing to V and J segments. A synthetic immune receptor repertoire was used to minimize amplification bias, and any residual bias was removed computationally once sequencing was done. As for the original processing: Repertoire diversity was quantified as the Shannon entropy index using custom Python scripts. The unsorted, CD4+ and CD8+ repertoires were each analyzed separately, with the exception of combined analyses, where CD4+ and CD8+ sequences were merged in silico. Clonal expansion was defined as a frequency increase of at least 2-fold after treatment compared with C1D1, and clones undetected at baseline were assigned a pseudocount of 0.5. Singleton clones were defined as clones with 0 or 1 copy at C1D1, and non-singleton clones were defined as clones with 2 or more copies. Clones expanded in unsorted samples were assigned a CD4+, CD8+ or unknown annotation through matching of protein sequences in sorted samples from the same patient. Wilcoxon tests on paired samples were used to test changes in diversity from C1D1 to C4D1. Imported from immuneACCESS, the table was reduced by TCRdb to in-frame sequences with V and J called. These copies leave out some clones; in studies compared against another copy, an unresolved V gene accounts for under half, and the cause of the remainder is not known. The D gene and trimming were derived from the DNA, and the V and J assignments and clone size from that table. The sample includes 20,000 to 30,000 clones, with approximately 80% observed a single time. The top ten clones comprise roughly 8% of the sample.

From the cysteine through the phenylalanine, the CDR3 covers 14 amino acids. Just the 42-base CDR3 DNA is kept, in frame starting at base 1. What the authors observed across the whole study: The study covered only a single clinical trial cohort, and the causes of the repertoire differences, possibly disease activity or prior therapy, were still not defined. By C4D1, a significant rise was seen in CD4+ TCR diversity but not in CD8+ TCR diversity (p=0.0027 vs p=0.16), and the rise was most apparent among complete responders (p=0.02). Diversity was lower in patients who began nivolumab less than 1 year after ASCT, so these patients were left out of later analyses to avoid confounding by immune reconstitution. Among trial patients, those achieving complete response had baseline diversity similar to that of newly diagnosed patients, while diversity was significantly lower in partial responders and progressors. Baseline TCR diversity was reported to be lower in newly diagnosed patients than in healthy donors and to be lower still in relapsed/refractory patients.

The rearranged segments are TRBV21-1 and TRBJ1-1; the D call in the table, TRBD1, was not verified against the DNA. TRBV21-1 is assigned pseudogene status. The starting material was peripheral blood mononuclear cells (PBMCs), obtained before the second cycle of nivolumab. The receptor comes from a human donor with classical Hodgkin lymphoma. The CDR3 reads as follows: CAALGGHPNTEAFF. The nucleotide sequence is given as TGTGCCGCGCTAGGGGGTCACCCGAACACTGAAGCTTTCTTT.